These T cell receptor beta chains were read from a single sample in a study of blood T cell repertoires in COVID-19. TCRdb's table, derived via immunoSEQ multiplex PCR, lists solely in-frame clones and lacks some. The repertoire holds roughly 250,000 clones, with 70% to 90% as singletons. Sequences were obtained from peripheral blood. Every receptor here comes from a woman aged 40 to 49 who had recovered from COVID-19. The CDR3 runs from the conserved cysteine through the conserved F or W. D genes are given only for firm matches. The listing skips clone size in some rows; elsewhere it reads once, few, many or a size class.

TRBV29-1	TRBJ2-2	TRBD2	NA	15	CSVELAGGRTGELFF	TGCAGCGTTGAGCTTGCGGGGGGGCGGACCGGGGAGCTGTTTTTT
TRBV7-9	TRBJ1-2	NA	NA	14	CASSVLQGSYGYTF	TGTGCCAGCAGCGTACTACAGGGTAGCTATGGCTACACCTTC
TRBV7-2	TRBJ2-2	TRBD2	NA	18	CASSFHPSSGSRNGELFF	TGTGCCAGCAGCTTCCACCCTTCTAGCGGGAGTCGAAACGGGGAGCTGTTTTTT
TRBV2	TRBJ2-5	NA	many	15	CASSEADSPLETQYF	TGTGCCAGCAGTGAGGCGGACAGTCCCTTGGAGACCCAGTACTTC
TRBV7-9	TRBJ1-2	NA	NA	15	CASSPQGQGIYGYTF	TGTGCCAGCAGCCCCCAAGGGCAGGGGATCTATGGCTACACCTTC
TRBV7-3	TRBJ2-4	TRBD1	NA	15	CASSLMRAEGAIQYF	TGTGCCAGCAGCTTAATGAGAGCCGAGGGGGCCATTCAGTACTTC
TRBV5-1	TRBJ2-4	NA	NA	13	CASSSPGSNIQYF	TGCGCCAGCAGCTCCCCCGGGTCAAACATTCAGTACTTC
TRBV13	TRBJ1-2	TRBD1	NA	12	CASSSGDREDTF	TGTGCCAGCAGCTCTGGGGACAGGGAAGACACCTTC
TRBV7-6	TRBJ2-3	NA	NA	15	CASSPQTTRTDTQYF	TGTGCCAGCAGCCCACAGACTACTCGCACAGATACGCAGTATTTT
TRBV7-3	TRBJ2-2	TRBD1	NA	15	CASSGQGVNTGELFF	TGTGCCAGCAGTGGACAGGGGGTAAACACCGGGGAGCTGTTTTTT
TRBV7-9	TRBJ2-7	NA	NA	18	CASSSVAYGSKGSYEQYF	TGTGCCAGCAGTTCCGTCGCATACGGGAGTAAGGGTTCCTACGAGCAGTACTTC
TRBV19	TRBJ1-5	TRBD1	NA	14	CASSLDRGAQPQHF	TGTGCCAGTAGTCTGGACAGGGGAGCTCAGCCCCAGCATTTT
TRBV11-3	TRBJ1-2	NA	NA	13	CASSGTGVGGYTF	TGTGCCAGCAGCGGAACGGGGGTCGGCGGCTACACCTTC
TRBV5-4	TRBJ1-4	NA	NA	14	CASSLSGPNEKLFF	TGTGCCAGCAGTCTCAGCGGCCCCAATGAAAAACTGTTTTTT
TRBV19	TRBJ2-3	TRBD2	NA	15	CASSSRLAGADTQYF	TGTGCCAGTAGTTCACGACTAGCGGGTGCAGATACGCAGTATTTT
TRBV5-1	TRBJ2-2	TRBD2	NA	16	CASMGLAGENTGELFF	TGCGCTAGCATGGGACTAGCGGGAGAGAACACCGGGGAGCTGTTTTTT
TRBV19	TRBJ1-1	NA	NA	13	CASSTAGNTEAFF	TGTGCCAGTAGTACCGCAGGGAACACTGAAGCTTTCTTT
TRBV7-2	TRBJ2-1	TRBD1	few	15	CASSPRDRINNEQFF	TGTGCCAGCAGCCCCCGGGACAGGATAAACAATGAGCAGTTCTTC
TRBV28	TRBJ2-1	TRBD1	NA	16	CASSLAGQGSPQEQFF	TGTGCCAGCAGTTTAGCCGGACAGGGTTCCCCTCAGGAGCAGTTCTTC
TRBV7-9	TRBJ2-3	TRBD1	NA	11	CASSRGQGEYF	TGTGCCAGCAGCCGCGGACAGGGGGAGTATTTT
TRBV4-2	TRBJ2-1	TRBD1	NA	15	CASSLPTGAGNEQFF	TGTGCCAGCAGCCTCCCGACAGGGGCGGGCAATGAGCAGTTCTTC
TRBV2	TRBJ2-7	TRBD1	NA	12	CASRTGLGEQYF	TGTGCCAGCAGGACAGGGTTGGGTGAGCAGTACTTC
TRBV4-3	TRBJ1-1	NA	NA	14	CASSQEIMNTEAFF	TGCGCCAGCAGCCAGGAGATAATGAACACTGAAGCTTTCTTT
TRBV9	TRBJ2-1	TRBD2	NA	19	CASSRTLPSGSLRGNEQFF	TGTGCCAGCAGTAGAACCCTGCCTAGCGGGAGCCTTCGGGGGAATGAGCAGTTCTTC
TRBV9	TRBJ2-3	NA	once	12	CASSGRLDTQYF	TGTGCCAGCAGCGGTCGGTTGGATACGCAGTATTTT
TRBV4-3	TRBJ2-7	TRBD1	NA	15	CASSLGQGVAYEQYF	TGCGCCAGCAGCCTCGGACAGGGAGTCGCCTACGAGCAGTACTTC
TRBV9	TRBJ1-5	TRBD1	NA	15	CASSAGGGAGQPQHF	TGTGCCAGCAGTGCAGGGGGCGGGGCGGGACAGCCCCAGCATTTT
TRBV7-2	TRBJ2-1	TRBD1	NA	17	CASSPTRGTGRDNEQFF	TGTGCCAGCAGCCCCACAAGGGGGACAGGGAGAGACAATGAGCAGTTCTTC
TRBV9	TRBJ2-2	NA	NA	15	CASSVQGGNAGELFF	TGTGCCAGCAGCGTCCAGGGGGGCAATGCCGGGGAGCTGTTTTTT
TRBV2	TRBJ2-6	NA	NA	15	CASSVLAAGANVLTF	TGTGCCAGCAGTGTTTTGGCGGCCGGGGCCAACGTCCTGACTTTC
TRBV5-6	TRBJ2-7	TRBD1	once	15	CASSRVKYRGYEQYF	TGTGCCAGCAGCCGAGTTAAATACAGGGGCTACGAGCAGTACTTC
TRBV6-5	TRBJ2-1	NA	NA	14	CASSPTAELNEQFF	TGTGCCAGCAGTCCGACCGCGGAGTTGAATGAGCAGTTCTTC
TRBV5-6	TRBJ2-7	TRBD1	NA	14	CASATGTGFYEQYF	TGTGCCAGCGCCACCGGGACAGGGTTCTACGAGCAGTACTTC
TRBV6-2/TRBV6-3	TRBJ2-4	TRBD1	NA	15	CASSYWTGTLNIQYF	TGTGCCAGCAGTTACTGGACAGGGACCCTAAACATTCAGTACTTC
TRBV3-1/TRBV3-2	TRBJ2-3	TRBD2	NA	18	CASSQRGGRGASTDTQYF	TGTGCCAGCAGCCAACGCGGCGGGAGGGGGGCTAGCACAGATACGCAGTATTTT
TRBV6-5	TRBJ1-2	NA	NA	12	CASSYGGTGYTF	TGTGCCAGCAGTTACGGAGGGACTGGCTACACCTTC
TRBV5-1	TRBJ1-1	NA	few	17	CASSPVGAAGGGTEAFF	TGCGCCAGCAGCCCCGTTGGAGCCGCGGGGGGGGGCACTGAAGCTTTCTTT
TRBV21-1	TRBJ1-1	NA	NA	16	CASSTHGGKENTEAFF	TGTGCCAGCAGCACCCACGGAGGAAAGGAGAACACTGAAGCTTTCTTT
TRBV10-3	TRBJ2-5	TRBD1	few	15	CAISETGTGRETQYF	TGTGCCATCAGTGAAACTGGGACAGGGAGAGAGACCCAGTACTTC
TRBV30	TRBJ2-1	NA	NA	12	CAWSVSHNEQFF	TGTGCCTGGAGTGTATCTCACAATGAGCAGTTCTTC
TRBV30	TRBJ1-6	NA	few	13	CACSLRGNSPLHF	TGTGCCTGTAGTTTGAGGGGGAACTCACCCCTCCACTTT